A selection of T cell receptor beta chains follows, all from one sample in a study of metastatic and nonmetastatic thyroid tumors. TCRdb re-analyzed the PCR reads using MiXCR. The sample has about 20,000 clones, 15% to 19% seen once. Sequences were obtained from blood. The receptors stem from a female donor with papillary thyroid cancer or a benign thyroid nodule (not recorded which). Some clones in this sample may be carry-over from other donors' samples. Each CDR3 is given with its conserved first and last residue. The order of the fields is J gene, clone size, D gene, V gene, CDR3 DNA, CDR3 protein. A D gene is named only where the DNA matches it firmly. Part of the rows lack a size; the others show once, few, many or a class for expanded clones.

TRBJ2-1 | few | TRBD2 | TRBV6-5 | TGTGCCAGCAGTCACAGGACTAGCGGGACCTACAATGAGCAGTTCTTC | CASSHRTSGTYNEQFF
TRBJ2-7 | many | . | TRBV15 | TGTGCCACCAGCAGAGGGGGCGGAAGACCCCCCTACGAGCAGTACTTC | CATSRGGGRPPYEQYF
TRBJ2-3 | many | . | TRBV5-1 | TGCGCCAGCAGCCCGAGGGGGGGAGATACGCAGTATTTT | CASSPRGGDTQYF
TRBJ2-7 | many | . | TRBV5-6 | TGTGCCAGCAGCTTATGGGGGGCTAGGTACGAGCAGTACTTC | CASSLWGARYEQYF
TRBJ2-1 | many | TRBD2 | TRBV4-1 | TGCGCCAGCAGCCAACTAGCGGGAAATTATTACAATGAGCAGTTCTTC | CASSQLAGNYYNEQFF
TRBJ1-5 | many | . | TRBV6-1 | TGTGCCAGCGGAGGACCGGCAGCGGGCGGCAATCAGCCCCAGCATTTT | CASGGPAAGGNQPQHF
TRBJ2-3 | . | . | TRBV4-2 | TGTGCCAGCAGCCCACGACTTGACTCAGATACGCAGTATTTT | CASSPRLDSDTQYF
TRBJ1-6 | medium-sized | . | TRBV12-3/TRBV12-4 | TGTGCCAGCACCTTCGAGGGTTACTCACCCCTCCACTTT | CASTFEGYSPLHF
TRBJ2-1 | many | . | TRBV7-9 | TGTGCCAGCACCCTCGGGTATGAGCAGTTCTTC | CASTLGYEQFF
TRBJ1-1 | . | TRBD1 | TRBV15 | TGTGCCACCAGCTGGCCGGGACAGGGCCTCACTGAGGCTTTCTTT | CATSWPGQGLTEAFF
TRBJ1-2 | many | . | TRBV20-1 | TGCAGTGCTAGTGCCCCAGGGTTCTATGGCTACACCTTC | CSASAPGFYGYTF
TRBJ1-6 | medium-sized | TRBD1 | TRBV28 | TGTGCCAGCAGTTGGAAGGGGGCGAGGACACCCCTCCACTTT | CASSWKGARTPLHF
TRBJ2-5 | . | TRBD1 | TRBV28 | TGTGCCAGCAGTTTTACAGGGGGCCTCCAAGAGACCCAGTACTTC | CASSFTGGLQETQYF
TRBJ2-7 | . | . | TRBV7-2 | TGTGCCAGCAGCTACACAGGGAGTGTCGACGAGCAGTACTTC | CASSYTGSVDEQYF
TRBJ1-1 | many | . | TRBV28 | TGTGCCAGCAGCCCATCCCACACTGAAGCTTTCTTT | CASSPSHTEAFF
TRBJ1-2 | many | . | TRBV18 | TGTGCCAGCTCACCTGGGGATGGCTACACCTTC | CASSPGDGYTF
TRBJ1-6 | many | TRBD1 | TRBV5-6 | TGTGCCAGCAGCTTGGGGGGACAGGGCAAGGGACCCCTCCACTTT | CASSLGGQGKGPLHF
TRBJ2-5 | many | TRBD1 | TRBV28 | TGTGCCAGCAGTTCCACCGACAGGGTCGCAGGGACCCAGTACTTC | CASSSTDRVAGTQYF
TRBJ2-5 | many | . | TRBV2 | TGTGCCAGCAGCAACGGACGGGAGACCCAGTACTTC | CASSNGRETQYF
TRBJ1-4 | few | . | TRBV6-1 | TGTGCCAGCAGTGAAGCATCTCTGGTAGGAGGACTGTTTTTT | CASSEASLVGGLFF
TRBJ1-1 | many | . | TRBV20-1 | TGCAGTGCTAGAGACCCGACATCGAACACTGAAGCTTTCTTT | CSARDPTSNTEAFF
TRBJ2-2 | . | TRBD1 | TRBV19 | TGTGCCGGGGGACAGGGGCGCACCGGGGAGCTGTTTTTT | CAGGQGRTGELFF
TRBJ1-2 | . | . | TRBV19 | TGTGCCAGTATCCGAACAAGGGAAACATATGGCTACACCTTC | CASIRTRETYGYTF
TRBJ2-2 | few | . | TRBV5-4 | TGTGCCAGCAGCTTGGACCGCTCGACAGGCGCGAACACCGGGGAGCTGTTTTTT | CASSLDRSTGANTGELFF
TRBJ2-7 | medium-sized | TRBD1 | TRBV7-2 | TGTGCCAGCAGCTTAATAGGGGGCATCTACGAGCAGTACTTC | CASSLIGGIYEQYF
TRBJ2-1 | many | . | TRBV27 | TGTGCCAGCAGTCCCGGGGGCTTTAATGAGCAGTTCTTC | CASSPGGFNEQFF
TRBJ2-1 | . | TRBD1 | TRBV7-8 | TGTGCCAGCAGCCCGACAGGGGGACGGTCAAGGTTCTTC | CASSPTGGRSRFF
TRBJ1-1 | medium-sized | . | TRBV19 | TGTGCCACCTCAACTACAATCAACACTGAAGCTTTCTTT | CATSTTINTEAFF
TRBJ1-1 | many | TRBD1 | TRBV20-1 | TGCAGTGCTCGGACAGGGGTGAGGTTCACTGAAGCTTTCTTT | CSARTGVRFTEAFF
TRBJ2-5 | many | . | TRBV27 | TGTGCCAGCAGTTTATCGGGCTCGAAAGAGACCCAGTACTTC | CASSLSGSKETQYF
TRBJ1-5 | many | . | TRBV16 | TGTGCCAGCAGCGAATCCACAGGTAGAAATCAGCCCCAGCATTTT | CASSESTGRNQPQHF
TRBJ2-1 | many | TRBD2 | TRBV7-8 | TGTGCCAGCAGCCCTTCCGGGACTAGCGGCCTTTGGGATGAGCAGTTCTTC | CASSPSGTSGLWDEQFF
TRBJ2-3 | many | . | TRBV12-3/TRBV12-4 | . | CASSTSADTQYF
TRBJ2-1 | once | . | TRBV19 | TGTGCCAGTAGTATGTCCGCTCCAGTACGGTACAATGAGCAGTTCTTC | CASSMSAPVRYNEQFF
TRBJ1-6 | many | . | TRBV10-1 | TGCGCCAGCAGTGTGGGGTGGCAGACCACTAATTCACCCCTCCACTTT | CASSVGWQTTNSPLHF
TRBJ2-7 | few | TRBD1 | TRBV28 | TGTGCCAGCAGTTCAACCGGGACAGGGGGTGGGTACGAGCAGTACTTC | CASSSTGTGGGYEQYF
TRBJ1-2 | medium-sized | . | TRBV27 | TGTGCCAGCAGTTCTCAAGGTACCCTTGGCTATGGCTACACCTTC | CASSSQGTLGYGYTF
TRBJ1-2 | many | . | TRBV24-1 | TGTGCCACCAGTGAAGGCGGTTATGGCTACACCTTC | CATSEGGYGYTF
TRBJ2-6 | many | . | TRBV7-9 | TGTGCCAGCAGCCCTACAGGGTCTGGGGCCAACGTCCTGACTTTC | CASSPTGSGANVLTF
TRBJ2-1 | many | . | TRBV20-1 | TGCAGTGCTAGAGATCTCCGGGTCCACTACAATGAGCAGTTCTTC | CSARDLRVHYNEQFF
TRBJ1-2 | many | . | TRBV2 | TGTGCCAGTTGGCGCATTGGCGGCTACACCTTC | CASWRIGGYTF
TRBJ2-3 | few | TRBD2 | TRBV19 | TGTGCCACGGGGACTAGCGGGGCTGGTGATACGCAGTATTTT | CATGTSGAGDTQYF
TRBJ1-5 | many | . | TRBV5-1 | TGCGCCAGCAGCCCCCGTGGGGGCAATCAGCCCCAGCATTTT | CASSPRGGNQPQHF
TRBJ2-7 | . | . | TRBV28 | TGTGCCAGCAGATCCCCAGGCCGGAGCTACGAGCAGTACTTC | CASRSPGRSYEQYF
TRBJ1-2 | few | TRBD1 | TRBV12-3/TRBV12-4 | TGTGCCAACAGCCTCGGACAGGGACGCTACACCTTC | CANSLGQGRYTF
TRBJ1-3 | many | . | TRBV15 | TGTGCCACCAGCAGAGATGGGGCCTTCTCTGGAAACACCATATATTTT | CATSRDGAFSGNTIYF
TRBJ2-7 | many | TRBD2 | TRBV9 | TGTGCCAGCAGCGTTAGCGGGGGGCTTCCTCTCTCCTACGAGCAGTACTTC | CASSVSGGLPLSYEQYF
TRBJ2-1 | many | . | TRBV12-3/TRBV12-4 | TGTGCCAGCAGTTTTATGGGGGATTCCGATGAGCAGTTCTTC | CASSFMGDSDEQFF
TRBJ2-7 | . | . | TRBV28 | TGTGCCACCACAGGCGGGTTCCCCTACGAGCAGTACTTC | CATTGGFPYEQYF
TRBJ2-7 | . | TRBD2 | TRBV9 | TGTGCCAGCAGCGTAGAAGCGGGAGGCTCCTACGAGCAGTACTTC | CASSVEAGGSYEQYF
TRBJ1-3 | many | . | TRBV5-4 | TGTGCCAGCAGCTTGGGGGGACGAAACACCATATATTTT | CASSLGGRNTIYF
TRBJ2-3 | . | . | TRBV19 | TGTGCCAGTAGCATGGGGGGCCGGTCAGATACGCAGTATTTT | CASSMGGRSDTQYF
TRBJ2-3 | many | TRBD2 | TRBV11-1 | TGTGCCAGCAGCTTAGCTGGGACTAGCGGGAGGGCTCGCCCAGATACGCAGTATTTT | CASSLAGTSGRARPDTQYF